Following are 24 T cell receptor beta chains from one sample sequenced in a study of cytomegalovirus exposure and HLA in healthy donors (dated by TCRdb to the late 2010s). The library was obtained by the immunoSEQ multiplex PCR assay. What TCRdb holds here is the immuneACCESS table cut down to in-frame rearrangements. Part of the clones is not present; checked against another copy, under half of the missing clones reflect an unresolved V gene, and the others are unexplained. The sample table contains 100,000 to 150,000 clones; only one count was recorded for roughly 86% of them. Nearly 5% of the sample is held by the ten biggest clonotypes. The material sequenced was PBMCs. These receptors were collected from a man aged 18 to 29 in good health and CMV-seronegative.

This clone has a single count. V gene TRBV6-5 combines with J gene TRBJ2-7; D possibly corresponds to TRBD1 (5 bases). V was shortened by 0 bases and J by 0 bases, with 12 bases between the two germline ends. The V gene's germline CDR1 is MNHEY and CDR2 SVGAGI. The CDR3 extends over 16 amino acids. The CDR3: CASSYSSQGGSYEQYF. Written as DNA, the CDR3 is TGTGCCAGCAGTTACTCGAGCCAGGGCGGCTCCTACGAGCAGTACTTC.

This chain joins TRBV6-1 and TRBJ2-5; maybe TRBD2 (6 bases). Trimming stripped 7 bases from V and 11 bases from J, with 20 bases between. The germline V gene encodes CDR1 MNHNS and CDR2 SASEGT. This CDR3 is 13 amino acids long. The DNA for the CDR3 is TGTGCCAGCACCGTTTCGGAGGGGCCGCGGCAGTACTTC. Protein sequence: CASTVSEGPRQYF.

The CDR3 region has the DNA TGTGCCAGCAGTTCGGACAGGACCTATGGCTACACCTTC. It yields the protein CASSSDRTYGYTF. The rearrangement joins TRBV6-4 to TRBJ1-2; 7 bases are shared with TRBD1. This CDR3 is 13 amino acids long. V shed 5 bases, J shed 4 bases, and the junction held 4 bases outside the gene matches. Germline values: CDR1 MRHNA, CDR2 SNTAGT.

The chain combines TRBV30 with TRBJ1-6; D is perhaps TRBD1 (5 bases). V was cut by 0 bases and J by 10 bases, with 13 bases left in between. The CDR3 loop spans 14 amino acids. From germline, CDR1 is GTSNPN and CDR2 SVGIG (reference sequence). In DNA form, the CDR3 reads TGTGCCTGGAGTGTAGAAGGGGCGACCTCACCCCTCCACTTT. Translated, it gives CAWSVEGATSPLHF.

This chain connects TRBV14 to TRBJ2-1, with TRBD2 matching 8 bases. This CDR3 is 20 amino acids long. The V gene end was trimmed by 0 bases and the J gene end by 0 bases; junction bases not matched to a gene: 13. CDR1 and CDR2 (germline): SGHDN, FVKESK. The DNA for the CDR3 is TGTGCCAGCAGCCAAGATACTAGCGGTTTCCTATTGAGCTCCTACAATGAGCAGTTCTTC. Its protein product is CASSQDTSGFLLSSYNEQFF.

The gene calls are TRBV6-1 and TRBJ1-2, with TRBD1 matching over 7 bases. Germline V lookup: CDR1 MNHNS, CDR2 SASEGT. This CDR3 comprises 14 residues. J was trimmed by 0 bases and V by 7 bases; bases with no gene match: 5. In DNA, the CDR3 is TGTGCCAGCAATCGGGACAGCTCTAACTATGGCTACACCTTC. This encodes CASNRDSSNYGYTF.

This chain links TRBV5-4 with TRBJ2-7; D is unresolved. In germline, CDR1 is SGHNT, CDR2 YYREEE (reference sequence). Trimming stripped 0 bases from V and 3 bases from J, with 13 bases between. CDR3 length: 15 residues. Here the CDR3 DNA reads TGTGCCAGCAGCTTGGTGGGCTCCGGTGGCTACGAGCAGTACTTC. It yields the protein CASSLVGSGGYEQYF.

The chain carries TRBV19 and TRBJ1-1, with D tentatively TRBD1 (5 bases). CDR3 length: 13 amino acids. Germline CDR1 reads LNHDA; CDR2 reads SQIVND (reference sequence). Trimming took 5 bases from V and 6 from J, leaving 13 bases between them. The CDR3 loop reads CASSPWTYPEAFF. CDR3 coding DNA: TGTGCCAGTAGTCCCTGGACATACCCTGAAGCTTTCTTT.

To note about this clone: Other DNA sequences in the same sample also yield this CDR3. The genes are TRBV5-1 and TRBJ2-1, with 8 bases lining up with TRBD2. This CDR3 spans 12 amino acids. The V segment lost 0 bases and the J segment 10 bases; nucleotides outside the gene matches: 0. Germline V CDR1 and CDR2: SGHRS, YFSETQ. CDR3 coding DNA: TGCGCCAGCAGCTTGGGCGGGGGGGAGCAGTTCTTC. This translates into CASSLGGGEQFF. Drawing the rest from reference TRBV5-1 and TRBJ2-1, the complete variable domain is KAGVTQTPRYLIKTRGQQVTLSCSPISGHRSVSWYQQTPGQGLQFLFEYFSETQRNKGNFPGRFSGRQFSNSRSEMNVSTLELGDSALYLCASSLGGGEQFFGPGTRLTVL.

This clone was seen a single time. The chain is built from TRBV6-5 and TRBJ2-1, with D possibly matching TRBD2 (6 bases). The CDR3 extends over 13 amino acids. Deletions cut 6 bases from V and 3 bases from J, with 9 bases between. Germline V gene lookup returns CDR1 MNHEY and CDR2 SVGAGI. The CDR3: CASRRDLYNEQFF. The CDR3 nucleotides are TGTGCCAGCAGGCGGGACCTCTACAATGAGCAGTTCTTC.

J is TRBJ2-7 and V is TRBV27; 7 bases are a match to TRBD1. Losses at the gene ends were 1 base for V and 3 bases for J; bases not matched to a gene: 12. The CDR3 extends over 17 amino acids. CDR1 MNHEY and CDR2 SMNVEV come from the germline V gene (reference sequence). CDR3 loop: CASSLWFRDSIHYEQYF. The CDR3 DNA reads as TGTGCCAGCAGTTTATGGTTTCGGGACAGCATTCACTACGAGCAGTACTTC.

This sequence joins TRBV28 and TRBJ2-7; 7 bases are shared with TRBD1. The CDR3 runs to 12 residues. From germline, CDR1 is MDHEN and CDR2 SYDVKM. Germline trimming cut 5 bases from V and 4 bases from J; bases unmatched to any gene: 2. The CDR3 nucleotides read TGTGCCAGCAGTGAACAGGGGTACGAGCAGTACTTC. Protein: CASSEQGYEQYF.

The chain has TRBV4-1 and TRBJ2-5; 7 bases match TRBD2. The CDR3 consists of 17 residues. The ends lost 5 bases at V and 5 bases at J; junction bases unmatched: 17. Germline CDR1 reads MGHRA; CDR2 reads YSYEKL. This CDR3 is CASSGGSTGGSRETQYF. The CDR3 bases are TGCGCCAGCAGCGGTGGGTCAACGGGAGGCTCCCGGGAGACCCAGTACTTC.

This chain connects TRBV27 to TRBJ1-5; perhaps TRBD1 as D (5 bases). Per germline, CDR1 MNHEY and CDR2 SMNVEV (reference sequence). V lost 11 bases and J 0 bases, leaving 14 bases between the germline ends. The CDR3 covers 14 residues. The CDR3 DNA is TGTGCCTCCTGGGGGGGGAATAGCAATCAGCCCCAGCATTTT. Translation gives CASWGGNSNQPQHF.

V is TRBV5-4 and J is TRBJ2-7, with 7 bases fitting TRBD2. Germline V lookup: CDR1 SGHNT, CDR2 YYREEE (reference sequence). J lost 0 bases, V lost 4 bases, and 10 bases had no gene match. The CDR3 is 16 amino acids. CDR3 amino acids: CASSVKPGLHSYEQYF. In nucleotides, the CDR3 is TGTGCCAGCAGCGTGAAACCGGGACTACACTCCTACGAGCAGTACTTC.

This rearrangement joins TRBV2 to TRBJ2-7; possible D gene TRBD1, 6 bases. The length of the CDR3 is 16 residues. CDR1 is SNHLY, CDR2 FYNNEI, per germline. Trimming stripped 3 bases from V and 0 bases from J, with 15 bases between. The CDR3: CASSDPGQQFSYEQYF. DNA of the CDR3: TGTGCCAGCAGTGACCCAGGACAGCAGTTCTCCTACGAGCAGTACTTC. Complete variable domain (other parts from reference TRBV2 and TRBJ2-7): EPEVTQTPSHQVTQMGQEVILRCVPISNHLYFYWYRQILGQKVEFLVSFYNNEISEKSEIFDDQFSVERPDGSNFTLKIRSTKLEDSAMYFCASSDPGQQFSYEQYFGPGTRLTVT.

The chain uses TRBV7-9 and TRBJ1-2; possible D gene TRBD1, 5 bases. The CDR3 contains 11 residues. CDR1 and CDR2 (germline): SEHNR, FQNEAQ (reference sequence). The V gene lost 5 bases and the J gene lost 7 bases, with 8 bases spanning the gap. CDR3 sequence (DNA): TGTGCCAGCAGCCTGGGGGGTGGCTACACCTTC. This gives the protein CASSLGGGYTF.

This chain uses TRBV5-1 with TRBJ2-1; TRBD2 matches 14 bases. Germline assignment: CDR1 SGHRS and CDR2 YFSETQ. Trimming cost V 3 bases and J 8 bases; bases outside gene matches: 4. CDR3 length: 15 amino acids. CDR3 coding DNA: TGCGCCAGCAGCTCGACTAGCGGGGGGGCTGATGAGCAGTTCTTC. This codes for CASSSTSGGADEQFF.

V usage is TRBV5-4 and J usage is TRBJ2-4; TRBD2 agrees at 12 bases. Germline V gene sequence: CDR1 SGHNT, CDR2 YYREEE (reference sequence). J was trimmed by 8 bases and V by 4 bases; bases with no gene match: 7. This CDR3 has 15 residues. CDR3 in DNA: TGTGCCAGCAGCAAACGGACTAGCGGGACGGACATTCAGTACTTC. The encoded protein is CASSKRTSGTDIQYF.

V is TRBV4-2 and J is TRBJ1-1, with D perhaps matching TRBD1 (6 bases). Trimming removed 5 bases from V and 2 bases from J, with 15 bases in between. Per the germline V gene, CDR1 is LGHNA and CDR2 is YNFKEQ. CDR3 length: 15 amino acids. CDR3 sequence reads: CASSSGTGQNTEAFF. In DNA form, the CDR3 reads TGTGCCAGCAGCTCCGGCACAGGGCAAAACACTGAAGCTTTCTTT.

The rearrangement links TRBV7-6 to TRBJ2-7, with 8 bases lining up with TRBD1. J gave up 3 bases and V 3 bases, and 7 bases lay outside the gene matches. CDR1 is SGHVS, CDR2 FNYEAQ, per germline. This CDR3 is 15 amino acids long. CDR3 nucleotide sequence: TGTGCCAGCAGCTTGGGACAGGATGAATTCTACGAGCAGTACTTC. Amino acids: CASSLGQDEFYEQYF.

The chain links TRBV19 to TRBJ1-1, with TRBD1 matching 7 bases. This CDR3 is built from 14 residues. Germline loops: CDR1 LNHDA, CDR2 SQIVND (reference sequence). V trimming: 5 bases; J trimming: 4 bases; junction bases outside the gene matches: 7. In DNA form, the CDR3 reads TGTGCCAGTAGTCCACGACAGGGCAGCACTGAAGCTTTCTTT. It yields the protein CASSPRQGSTEAFF. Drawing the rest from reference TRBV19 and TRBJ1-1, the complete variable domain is DGGITQSPKYLFRKEGQNVTLSCEQNLNHDAMYWYRQDPGQGLRLIYYSQIVNDFQKGDIAEGYSVSREKKESFPLTVTSAQKNPTAFYLCASSPRQGSTEAFFGQGTRLTVV.

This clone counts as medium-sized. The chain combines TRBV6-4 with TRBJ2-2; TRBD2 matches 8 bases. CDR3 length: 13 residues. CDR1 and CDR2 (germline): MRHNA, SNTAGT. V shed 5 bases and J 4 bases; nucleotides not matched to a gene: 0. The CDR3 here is CASSSGSTGELFF. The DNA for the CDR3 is TGTGCCAGCAGTAGCGGGAGCACCGGGGAGCTGTTTTTT.

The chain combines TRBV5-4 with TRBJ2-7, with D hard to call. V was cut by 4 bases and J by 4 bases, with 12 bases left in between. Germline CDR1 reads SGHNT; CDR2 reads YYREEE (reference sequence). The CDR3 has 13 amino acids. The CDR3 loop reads CASSGSPEYEQYF. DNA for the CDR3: TGTGCCAGCAGCGGTAGTCCCGAGTACGAGCAGTACTTC. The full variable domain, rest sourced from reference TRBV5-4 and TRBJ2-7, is ETGVTQSPTHLIKTRGQQVTLRCSSQSGHNTVSWYQQALGQGPQFIFQYYREEENGRGNFPPRFSGLQFPNYSSELNVNALELDDSALYLCASSGSPEYEQYFGPGTRLTVT.